These 29 T cell receptor beta chains came from one sample sequenced in a study of T cells in Graves' hyperthyroidism and ophthalmopathy. Template material for amplifying TCR beta CDR3 regions consisted of RNA transcripts. Researchers ran a first-round RT-PCR on the TCR CDR3 using the HTBI primer set. TCRdb passed the multiplex PCR reads through MiXCR, listing each CDR3 protein once. The data hold nearly 600,000 distinct CDR3 sequences, with 14% observed a single time. Sequenced sample: blood. Source of these receptors: a woman younger than 35 with Graves' ophthalmopathy.

The chain combines TRBV25-1 with TRBJ1-2; perhaps TRBD1 as D (5 bases). The V end was cut by 1 base, the J end by 4 bases, with 7 bases between. The CDR3 has 13 residues. Germline V lookup: CDR1 MGHDK, CDR2 SYGVNS. CDR3 bases: TGTGCCAGCAGTGAATCAGGGACCTATGGCTACACCTTC. Translation gives CASSESGTYGYTF.

Notes on this clonotype: One base away lies a much larger clone, so this may be a sequencing read error. The V call is TRBV13, the J call TRBJ1-4; D possibly corresponds to TRBD1 (5 bases). The CDR3 spans 14 residues. Germline loops: CDR1 PRHDT, CDR2 FYEKMQ (reference sequence). V was shortened by 9 bases and J by 6 bases, with 17 bases between the two germline ends. The CDR3: CARFLLGEYEKLFF. DNA for the CDR3: TGTGCCAGATTCCTCCTAGGGGAGTATGAAAAACTGTTTTTT.

The V call is TRBV5-6, the J call TRBJ2-4, with 9 bases that match TRBD2. The CDR3 length is 19 residues. Germline loops: CDR1 SGHDT, CDR2 YYEEEE. V lost 2 bases, J lost 4 bases, and 16 bases stayed unmatched. The CDR3 DNA follows: TGTGCCAGCAGCTTATTAACGTTTAGGCTAGCGGGATTAAAAAACATTCAGTACTTC. This codes for CASSLLTFRLAGLKNIQYF. Combining the CDR3 with reference TRBV5-6 and TRBJ2-4 gives the whole variable domain DAGVTQSPTHLIKTRGQQVTLRCSPKSGHDTVSWYQQALGQGPQFIFQYYEEEERQRGNFPDRFSGHQFPNYSSELNVNALLLGDSALYLCASSLLTFRLAGLKNIQYFGAGTRLSVL.

The chain couples TRBV20-1 to TRBJ1-4; 12 positions match TRBD1. V lost 6 bases, J lost 8 bases, and 25 bases stayed unmatched. This CDR3 region has 20 residues. Germline V gene data show CDR1 as DFQATT and CDR2 as SNEGSKA (reference sequence). CDR3 sequence (DNA): TGCAGTGCACCCAATCGGGGGGTCGGGACAGGGGGCTCGGATCGGGAAAAACTGTTTTTT. Its translation: CSAPNRGVGTGGSDREKLFF.

This clonotype was picked up many times. The rearrangement links TRBV2 to TRBJ1-6; possibly TRBD1 for D (6 bases). The V gene's germline CDR1 is SNHLY and CDR2 FYNNEI. Trimming removed 7 bases at V and 10 bases at J, with 20 bases between. The CDR3 spans 15 residues. The CDR3 protein is CASTDRVPGWSPLHF. In DNA, the CDR3 is TGTGCCAGCACGGACAGAGTCCCAGGATGGTCACCCCTCCACTTT.

This clonotype was found many times. The rearrangement joins TRBV7-8 to TRBJ2-3, with unresolved D. The V end was cut by 2 bases, the J end by 0 bases, with 12 bases between. The CDR3 spans 16 residues. Germline V gene lookup returns CDR1 SGHVS and CDR2 FQNEAQ. The CDR3 nucleotides are TGTGCCAGCAGCTTATTGGCGGAGCCTAGCACAGATACGCAGTATTTT. Protein sequence: CASSLLAEPSTDTQYF.

The chain links TRBV4-1 to TRBJ2-7; maybe TRBD1 (5 bases). Trimming took off 4 bases at V and 3 bases at J, with 13 bases between the two ends. The CDR3 loop spans 14 amino acids. CDR1 is MGHRA, CDR2 YSYEKL, per germline. The CDR3 protein is CASSPGWGLYEQYF. In DNA, the CDR3 is TGCGCCAGCAGCCCAGGGTGGGGTCTCTACGAGCAGTACTTC.

The sample holds many counts of this clonotype. CDR3 region: CASSRGQAGSSGNTIYF. CDR3 in DNA: TGCGCCAGCAGCCGAGGACAGGCGGGAAGCTCTGGAAACACCATATATTTT. The rearrangement links TRBV4-3 to TRBJ1-3; 7 bases map to TRBD1. The CDR3 contains 17 residues. Germline lookup yields CDR1 LGHNA and CDR2 YSLEER. V trimming: 4 bases; J trimming: 0 bases; junction bases outside the gene matches: 9.

Note on this clonotype: This may come from a read error, since a much larger clone is one base off. The chain has TRBV6-2 or TRBV6-3 and TRBJ2-5, with 9 bases aligning to TRBD1. The CDR3 length is 18 residues. Germline V lookup: CDR1 MNHEY, CDR2 SVGEGT. The CDR3, as DNA: TGTGCCAGCAGTTCCTACTTACCGGACAGGGGAGGAGGAGAGACCCGGTACTTC. This gives the protein CASSSYLPDRGGGETRYF.

As concerns this clonotype: A read error may be the cause here, since a much bigger clone is one base away. This chain connects TRBV12-3 or TRBV12-4 to TRBJ2-5, with TRBD1 as a possible D gene (6 bases). Trimming shortened V by 2 bases and J by 3 bases, and 7 bases separated the two germline ends. The CDR3 totals 13 residues. CDR3 protein: CASSLPGEETQYF. In DNA form, the CDR3 reads TGTGCCAGCAGTTTACCAGGGGAAGAGACCCAGTACTTC.

This clonotype was detected ten times or more. V gene TRBV7-9 combines with J gene TRBJ2-7, with D hard to call. Trimming pared 6 bases from V and 5 bases from J, leaving 8 bases between. The CDR3 is 11 residues long. The germline gives CDR1 SEHNR, CDR2 FQNEAQ (reference sequence). The CDR3 sequence is CASSSTHEQYF. The CDR3 coding sequence is TGTGCCAGCAGTTCGACTCACGAGCAGTACTTC.

Regarding this clonotype: One end of the junction fails to match germline, which may point to a read error. This chain connects TRBV20-1 to TRBJ2-1; 13 positions agree with TRBD2. Germline V lookup: CDR1 DFQATT, CDR2 SNEGSKA (reference sequence). This CDR3 comprises 19 residues. The CDR3 nucleotides read TGCAGTGCTAGAGATCCAGGGACTAGCGGGATGCTCTCCTACAATGAGCAGCTCTTC. Translating it yields CSARDPGTSGMLSYNEQLF.

This clonotype was counted a few times. The chain combines TRBV18 with TRBJ2-7; D might be TRBD1 (6 bases). V lost 1 base, J lost 5 bases, and 12 bases lay in between. Germline V gives CDR1 KGHSH, CDR2 LQKENI. The CDR3 length is 14 residues. CDR3 coding DNA: TGTGCCAGCTCACCACAACAGGGTGAAGACGAGCAGTACTTC. Encoded protein: CASSPQQGEDEQYF.

V and J are TRBV29-1 and TRBJ1-1; weak D call: TRBD1 (5 bases). The CDR3 has 13 amino acids. Germline CDR1 SQVTM, CDR2 ANQGSEA. The V and J ends lost 7 bases and 0 bases respectively, with 12 bases between them. Written as DNA, the CDR3 is TGCAGCGGATGTAAGGGGATGAACACTGAAGCTTTCTTT. Its protein product is CSGCKGMNTEAFF.

On this clonotype: One end of the junction varies from germline; a read error may be responsible. This chain links TRBV20-1 with TRBJ2-3, with D possibly matching TRBD2 (5 bases). The CDR3 loop spans 16 amino acids. From germline, CDR1 is DFQATT and CDR2 SNEGSKA (reference sequence). The DNA for the CDR3 is TGTAGTGCTAGTGCAGGACTGGCCAGAAGCACAGATACGCAGTATTTT. Residues: CSASAGLARSTDTQYF.

This clonotype has ten or more counts. The chain carries TRBV12-3 or TRBV12-4 and TRBJ1-5; 9 bases are a match to TRBD1. V lost 5 bases to trimming and J lost 6 bases; unmatched junction nucleotides: 8. The CDR3 sequence is 15 residues long. CDR3 sequence reads: CASSTGQGEGQPQHF. In DNA form, the CDR3 reads TGTGCCAGCAGTACGGGACAGGGAGAGGGTCAGCCCCAGCATTTT.

This clonotype was counted a few times. The chain joins TRBV5-5 to TRBJ2-7; 7 bases are a match to TRBD1. This CDR3 has 17 residues. From germline, CDR1 is SGHKS and CDR2 YYEKEE (reference sequence). Unmatched junction bases numbered 14, after V lost 3 bases and J lost 2 bases. The CDR3 nucleotides are TGTGCCAGCAGCTCAGGCCTCGTTTACAGGGGAGCCTACGAGCAGTACTTC. Residues: CASSSGLVYRGAYEQYF.

This sequence joins TRBV4-2 and TRBJ2-3; D call uncertain. CDR1 and CDR2 from the germline V gene are LGHNA and YNFKEQ. V was clipped by 0 bases and J by 6 bases, with 13 bases between them. The CDR3 extends over 15 amino acids. CDR3 residues: CASSQDTLYGDTQYF. The CDR3, as DNA: TGTGCCAGCAGCCAAGATACTTTATACGGGGATACGCAGTATTTT.

This clonotype was detected ten times or more. The chain links TRBV11-3 to TRBJ2-1; the D is unclear. Trimming shortened V by 5 bases and J by 2 bases, and 19 bases separated the two germline ends. From germline, CDR1 is SGHNT and CDR2 YENEEA. The CDR3 has 17 residues. CDR3 loop: CASSTSFGPLPYNEQFF. The DNA of the CDR3 is TGTGCCAGCAGCACTTCGTTCGGTCCCCTACCCTACAATGAGCAGTTCTTC.

This clonotype was seen many times. CDR3 DNA: TGCAGCGTTGGGGCTAGTAGGGGGTACGAGCAGTACTTC. It yields the protein CSVGASRGYEQYF. The chain has TRBV29-1 and TRBJ2-7; maybe TRBD1 (6 bases). From germline, CDR1 is SQVTM and CDR2 ANQGSEA. CDR3 size: 13 residues. Deletions cut 4 bases from V and 4 bases from J, with 14 bases between.

A few counts support this clonotype. The chain recombines TRBV6-2 or TRBV6-3 with TRBJ1-4, with TRBD1 as a possible D gene (5 bases). CDR3 size: 15 residues. Germline assignment: CDR1 MNHEY and CDR2 SVGEGT. V was clipped by 6 bases and J by 7 bases, with 18 bases between them. The CDR3 nucleotides are TGTGCCAGCAGGCAAACCGGGACCGGGAGTGAAAAACTGTTTTTT. Encoded protein: CASRQTGTGSEKLFF.

The rearrangement links TRBV6-2 or TRBV6-3 to TRBJ1-1; D remains ambiguous. Germline V gives CDR1 MNHEY, CDR2 SVGEGT. V gave up 0 bases and J gave up 3 bases, with 17 bases separating them. This CDR3 spans 17 amino acids. CDR3: CASSYSSRAAGHTEAFF. The DNA of the CDR3 is TGTGCCAGCAGTTACTCATCTAGGGCAGCTGGACACACTGAAGCTTTCTTT.

In this sample, this clonotype turned up many times. This chain uses TRBV27 with TRBJ2-1; TRBD2 might be the D (6 bases). Per germline, CDR1 MNHEY and CDR2 SMNVEV (reference sequence). The CDR3 spans 15 residues. V dropped 8 bases and J dropped 0 bases, with 14 bases sitting between them. The CDR3 DNA follows: TGTGCCAGCCGCCGGGGGTCCCGCTCCTACAATGAGCAGTTCTTC. Protein: CASRRGSRSYNEQFF.

This clonotype has at least ten counts. The chain uses TRBV28 and TRBJ1-2; TRBD1 aligns across 8 bases. After removal of 7 bases from V and 6 bases from J, the junction contained 7 bases not matched to a gene. Germline CDR1 MDHEN, CDR2 SYDVKM. The CDR3 totals 13 residues. This CDR3 is CASISQGAHGYTF. CDR3 bases: TGTGCCAGCATTTCTCAGGGGGCCCATGGCTACACCTTC.

This clonotype was recorded at least ten times. The V call is TRBV3-1, the J call TRBJ2-1; 9 bases match TRBD2. CDR3 length equals 15 residues. With V trimmed by 1 base and J by 7 bases, 5 bases remained unmatched. Germline values: CDR1 LGHDT, CDR2 YNNKEL (reference sequence). CDR3 DNA sequence: TGTGCCAGCAGCCAAGGGGGGACTAGCATGAATGAGCAGTTCTTC. Translation: CASSQGGTSMNEQFF.

This clonotype was observed many times. The rearrangement joins TRBV7-3 to TRBJ1-1; D is perhaps TRBD1 (5 bases). Trimming cost V 5 bases and J 3 bases, with 19 bases left between them. Looked up from germline, CDR1 is SGHTA and CDR2 is FQGTGA. The CDR3 has 16 residues. This CDR3 is CASSLQVLKLYTEAFF. The CDR3 DNA is TGTGCCAGCAGCCTACAGGTCTTGAAGCTGTACACTGAAGCTTTCTTT.

This clonotype was detected ten times or more. The chain employs TRBV20-1 and TRBJ2-1; 9 bases are shared with TRBD2. Germline CDR1 is DFQATT and CDR2 is SNEGSKA (reference sequence). The CDR3 extends over 14 amino acids. The junction had 4 bases not matched to a gene; V was cut back by 0 bases and J by 7 bases. The CDR3 nucleotides are TGCAGTGCTAGAGATCTAGCGGGGCAGAATGAGCAGTTCTTC. Translating gives CSARDLAGQNEQFF.

This clonotype was seen repeatedly, ten times or more. The chain links TRBV6-1 to TRBJ1-2; D gene uncertain. V lost 6 bases and J lost 2, with 10 bases in between. Germline CDR1 and CDR2: MNHNS and SASEGT. The CDR3 has 13 amino acids. The CDR3 reads CASSLERNYGYTF. Written as DNA, the CDR3 is TGTGCCAGCAGCTTAGAAAGGAACTATGGCTACACCTTC.

This clonotype came up many times. The CDR3 region has the DNA TGCAGTGCCTACATCTTGACTAGCGGGAGGGAGACCCAGTACTTC. It encodes CSAYILTSGRETQYF. This sequence joins TRBV20-1 and TRBJ2-5, with 13 bases identical to TRBD2. Germline-derived CDR1 and CDR2 are DFQATT and SNEGSKA (reference sequence). This CDR3 has 15 residues. With V trimmed by 6 bases and J by 5 bases, 9 bases remained unmatched.